This TCR beta chain emerged from a study of beta chain features in type 1 diabetes. Reverse transcription of all isolated RNA meant that expressed TCRB transcripts were sequenced. Clones were read by immunoSEQ multiplex PCR, and TCRdb kept only the in-frame ones, dropping some. The sample contains 200,000 to 250,000 clones, about a tenth of which appear only once. Sorting based on CD45RO/CCR7/CD25/CD127/CD95/CD27 separated CD4+ naive, central memory, regulatory and stem cell-like memory cells. Study-level results: Patients' naive, central memory and regulatory TCRB repertoires appeared more alike than those of healthy donors. Moderately but significantly shorter TCRB CDR3s were found in Type 1 diabetes patients in all four CD4+ subsets.

Between the trimmed V and J ends, which lost 2 bases and 4 bases, there was a span of 10 bases. The CDR3 consists of 14 residues. The germline V gene has CDR1 KGHSH and CDR2 LQKENI. This clone was counted a few times. Its antigen remains unidentified. This rearrangement joins TRBV18 to TRBJ2-3; D is ambiguous. Sequenced input: central memory CD4+ T cells from blood. The origin of this receptor is a man between 18 and 35 years old in good health. As DNA, the CDR3 is TGTGCCAGCTCACCAACCACGACCTCAGATACGCAGTATTTT. Its protein product is CASSPTTTSDTQYF.